The text below deals with one T cell receptor (beta chain). Its antigen is unknown. This CDR3 is 15 amino acids long. V was clipped by 6 bases and J by 3 bases; unmatched bases: 7. Looked up from germline, CDR1 is LGHNA and CDR2 is YNFKEQ. The PCR ran on 60 Vbeta and 13 Jbeta primers. TCRdb keeps only in-frame clones here, not all; method: immunoSEQ multiplex PCR. The sample has fewer than 200,000 clones; under 85% are singletons. These data originate in a study of cytomegalovirus exposure and HLA in healthy donors. Overall study results and limits: When a later analysis was performed, an Asian-associated ancestry cluster reportedly had fewer N-insertions than the roughly 700-donor mean. Most TCR beta V segments were productive about 87% or about 30% of the time in an earlier analysis.

The rearrangement joins TRBV4-2 to TRBJ2-7; 11 bases agree with TRBD1. The sequencing input was PBMCs. This clonotype originated in a man aged 45 to 65 in good health and CMV-seronegative. The CDR3 bases are TGTGCCAGCAGACCGGGACAGGGGGGACTCTACGAGCAGTACTTC. This gives the protein CASRPGQGGLYEQYF.